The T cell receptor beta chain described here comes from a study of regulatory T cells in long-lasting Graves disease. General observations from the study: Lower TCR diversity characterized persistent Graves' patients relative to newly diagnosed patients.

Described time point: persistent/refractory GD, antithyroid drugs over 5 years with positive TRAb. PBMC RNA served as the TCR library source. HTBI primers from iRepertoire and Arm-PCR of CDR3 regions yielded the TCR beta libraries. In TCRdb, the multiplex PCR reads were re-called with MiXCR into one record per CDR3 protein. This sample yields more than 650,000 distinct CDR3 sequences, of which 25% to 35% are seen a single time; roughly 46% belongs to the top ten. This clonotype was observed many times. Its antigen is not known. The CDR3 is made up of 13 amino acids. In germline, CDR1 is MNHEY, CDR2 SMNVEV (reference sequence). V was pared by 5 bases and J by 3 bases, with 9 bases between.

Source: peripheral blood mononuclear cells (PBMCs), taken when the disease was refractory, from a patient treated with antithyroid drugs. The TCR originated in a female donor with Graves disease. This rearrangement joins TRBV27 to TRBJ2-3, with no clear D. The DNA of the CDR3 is TGTGCCAGCAGTCCCCCCCTTACAGATACGCAGTATTTT. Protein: CASSPPLTDTQYF.